The following is a T cell receptor beta chain sequence with its context. The antigen remains unidentified. The source of the sample is a study of CD8 T cells in ankylosing spondylitis. Study outcomes and limitations: Significant enrichment of disease-linked clones was reportedly seen in matched ankylosing spondylitis synovial fluid. Certain motif variants had earlier been reported in reactive arthritis synovial fluid and blood. CD8+ cells made up the disease-linked clones, which were relatively rare in peripheral blood.

V shed 3 bases, J shed 7 bases, and the junction held 13 bases outside the gene matches. The CDR3 consists of 18 residues. From germline, CDR1 is WNHNN and CDR2 SYGVQD (reference sequence). As the method for making TCR beta libraries, quantitative 5'-RACE with molecular barcodes was used. TCRdb independently ran MiXCR on the 5' RACE reads; one entry per CDR3 protein. The table records roughly 180,000 distinct CDR3 sequences, roughly 11% of them present only once. This receptor was taken from a male donor with ankylosing spondylitis or in good health (not recorded which). This sequence joins TRBV10-1 and TRBJ2-1; TRBD2 matches at 12 bases. The sample taken for sequencing was blood, either unsorted or a sorted T cell fraction (not recorded which). This CDR3 is CASSERLAGVLMRNEQFF. The CDR3 nucleotides read TGCGCCAGCAGTGAACGACTAGCGGGAGTCTTAATGAGGAATGAGCAGTTCTTC.